A single sample is the source of the 29 T cell receptor beta chains below, sequenced in a study of blood T cell repertoires in COVID-19. Sequencing used immunoSEQ multiplex PCR; TCRdb keeps in-frame clones, though not all of them. The table lists more than 140,000 clones, roughly 88% of them singletons. The sequenced material came from peripheral blood. All receptors come from a woman aged 55-75 years with acute or convalescent COVID-19.

The genes are TRBV10-3 and TRBJ2-7; 7 bases are a match to TRBD2. V shed 8 bases and J 3 bases; nucleotides not matched to a gene: 4. This CDR3 is built from 12 residues. CDR1 is ENHRY and CDR2 is SYGVKD in the germline V gene. CDR3 amino acids: CAIGGVGYEQYF. The CDR3 DNA reads TGTGCCATCGGGGGGGTGGGCTACGAGCAGTACTTC.

V is TRBV4-3 and J is TRBJ1-6; D gene ambiguous. The CDR3 consists of 13 residues. Looked up from germline, CDR1 is LGHNA and CDR2 is YSLEER. Between the trimmed V and J ends, which lost 3 bases and 7 bases, there was a span of 7 bases. The CDR3 DNA is TGCGCCAGCAGCCAGGAGAGGAATTCACCCCTCCACTTT. Encoded protein: CASSQERNSPLHF.

In its sample, this clone was seen once. The V gene is TRBV29-1, the J gene TRBJ1-1; D unresolved. The CDR3 runs 15 residues. The germline V gene encodes CDR1 SQVTM and CDR2 ANQGSEA. Trimming pared 4 bases from V and 1 base from J, leaving 16 bases between. The CDR3 is CSVGVSWGGNTEAFF. The CDR3 nucleotides are TGCAGCGTTGGGGTTTCGTGGGGAGGGAACACTGAAGCTTTCTTT.

V usage is TRBV4-2 and J usage is TRBJ2-3, with D possibly matching TRBD1 (5 bases). The ends were cut back, 1 base at V and 4 bases at J, with 15 bases in the middle. CDR1 LGHNA and CDR2 YNFKEQ come from the germline V gene. The CDR3 has 16 residues. The chain's CDR3 is CASSQAQGPRADTQYF. DNA for the CDR3: TGTGCCAGCAGCCAAGCCCAGGGCCCTAGGGCAGATACGCAGTATTTT.

V usage is TRBV6-2 or TRBV6-3 and J usage is TRBJ2-3, with a tentative D call TRBD2 (5 bases). V lost 0 bases, J lost 3 bases, and 16 bases lay in between. This CDR3 contains 17 residues. Per the germline V gene, CDR1 is MNHEY and CDR2 is SVGEGT. CDR3: CASSYSSTGIMTDTQYF. CDR3 nucleotide sequence: TGTGCCAGCAGTTACTCGAGTACGGGGATAATGACAGATACGCAGTATTTT.

The V gene is TRBV28, the J gene TRBJ2-7; the D gene is possibly TRBD1 (6 bases). This CDR3 spans 14 amino acids. Trimming shortened V by 3 bases and J by 5 bases, and 14 bases separated the two germline ends. CDR1 is MDHEN, CDR2 SYDVKM, per germline. In DNA, the CDR3 is TGTGCCAGCAGTTTTGAAATTAAGGGGGACGAGCAGTACTTC. Protein: CASSFEIKGDEQYF.

The V and J genes are TRBV5-3 and TRBJ2-3; 9 positions match TRBD1. TRBV5-3 is an ORF, and what it does is uncertain. The CDR3 sequence is 15 residues long. V trimming: 2 bases; J trimming: 4 bases; junction bases outside the gene matches: 5. CDR3 bases: TGTGCCAGAAGCTTACCGACAGGGGGTTCAGATACGCAGTATTTT. This gives the protein CARSLPTGGSDTQYF.

The chain couples TRBV5-1 to TRBJ2-5; 7 bases map to TRBD2. V was pared by 2 bases and J by 3 bases, with 4 bases of the junction left unmatched. Germline V CDR1 and CDR2: SGHRS, YFSETQ. The CDR3 runs to 14 residues. The CDR3 is CASSLSGAEETQYF. CDR3 in DNA: TGCGCCAGCAGCTTAAGCGGGGCTGAAGAGACCCAGTACTTC.

Within the sample, this clone is medium-sized. The chain combines TRBV13 with TRBJ1-1; D gene ambiguous. Germline V gene lookup returns CDR1 PRHDT and CDR2 FYEKMQ (reference sequence). The length of the CDR3 is 16 residues. V lost 2 bases and J 1 base, leaving 14 bases between the germline ends. The CDR3 bases are TGTGCCAGCAGCTTACGAGGCAGCGGGAAGAACACTGAAGCTTTCTTT. This codes for CASSLRGSGKNTEAFF. The variable domain in full, with the rest retrieved from reference TRBV13 and TRBJ1-1, is AAGVIQSPRHLIKEKRETATLKCYPIPRHDTVYWYQQGPGQDPQFLISFYEKMQSDKGSIPDRFSAQQFSDYHSELNMSSLELGDSALYFCASSLRGSGKNTEAFFGQGTRLTVV.

The J gene is TRBJ1-6, the V gene TRBV7-2, with D unclear. V lost 2 bases and J lost 12, with 11 bases in between. There are 13 residues in the CDR3. Germline V gene sequence: CDR1 SGHTA, CDR2 FQGNSA. The CDR3 DNA reads as TGTGCCAGCAGCTTATCGTCTCTCGTACCCCTCCACTTT. Its protein product is CASSLSSLVPLHF.

The chain employs TRBV6-1 and TRBJ1-2; D is possibly TRBD1 (5 bases). This CDR3 has 13 residues. With 2 bases removed from V and 10 bases from J, the gap between germline ends came to 14 bases. CDR1 is MNHNS and CDR2 is SASEGT in the germline V gene. The CDR3 loop is CASSEMAGLDYTF. The CDR3 nucleotides read TGTGCCAGCAGTGAAATGGCAGGGTTGGACTACACCTTC.

V and J are TRBV6-1 and TRBJ2-1; 7 bases map to TRBD1. From germline, CDR1 is MNHNS and CDR2 SASEGT. The CDR3 spans 17 residues. V lost 1 base, J lost 5 bases, and 11 bases stayed unmatched. The CDR3 region is CASSEVRVRGTHNEQFF. Written as DNA, the CDR3 is TGTGCCAGCAGTGAAGTAAGGGTCAGGGGGACGCACAATGAGCAGTTCTTC.

V is TRBV11-2 and J is TRBJ1-2; no definite D call. Germline-derived CDR1 and CDR2 are SGHAT and FQNNGV. This CDR3 has 14 residues. The V and J ends lost 1 base and 6 bases respectively, with 12 bases between them. DNA for the CDR3: TGTGCCAGCAGCTTAGCGGGGAGATGGGATGGCTACACCTTC. Residues: CASSLAGRWDGYTF.

The chain employs TRBV5-1 and TRBJ2-3; 11 positions match TRBD2. This CDR3 region has 15 residues. Germline V lookup: CDR1 SGHRS, CDR2 YFSETQ. With 4 bases clipped from V and 4 bases from J, the junction kept 5 bases outside the gene matches. CDR3 residues: CASSVGLADADTQYF. CDR3 nucleotides: TGCGCCAGCAGCGTGGGACTAGCGGACGCAGATACGCAGTATTTT.

V usage is TRBV6-6 and J usage is TRBJ1-5; no firm D call. V lost 2 bases and J 5 bases, leaving 4 bases between the germline ends. The CDR3 has 12 residues. Germline loops: CDR1 MNHNY, CDR2 SVGAGI (reference sequence). As DNA, the CDR3 is TGTGCCAGCAGTTACGTCGATCAGCCCCAGCATTTT. It yields the protein CASSYVDQPQHF.

V usage is TRBV19 and J usage is TRBJ1-1, with 11 positions matching TRBD1. The germline gives CDR1 LNHDA, CDR2 SQIVND (reference sequence). The CDR3 loop spans 15 amino acids. V dropped 8 bases and J dropped 3; count of bases not matched to a gene: 8. CDR3 sequence: CASEGTGGRYTEAFF. For the CDR3, the DNA is TGTGCCAGTGAAGGGACAGGGGGGAGGTACACTGAAGCTTTCTTT.

V and J are TRBV27 and TRBJ1-4; 7 bases agree with TRBD1. The V segment lost 5 bases and the J segment 6 bases; nucleotides outside the gene matches: 9. The CDR3 is 15 amino acids. Germline CDR1 reads MNHEY; CDR2 reads SMNVEV (reference sequence). CDR3 amino acids: CASSPARGLDEKLFF. The CDR3 DNA is TGTGCCAGCAGTCCAGCGAGGGGGCTGGATGAAAAACTGTTTTTT.

V usage is TRBV5-6 and J usage is TRBJ1-5; TRBD1 is a possible D gene (6 bases). V was shortened by 3 bases and J by 0 bases, with 10 bases between the two germline ends. This CDR3 has 15 residues. Germline V lookup: CDR1 SGHDT, CDR2 YYEEEE. CDR3 nucleotide sequence: TGTGCCAGCAGCTCTTACAGGGTTAGCAATCAGCCCCAGCATTTT. This gives the protein CASSSYRVSNQPQHF.

The chain couples TRBV30 to TRBJ1-2; 12 bases align to TRBD1. Per germline, CDR1 GTSNPN and CDR2 SVGIG (reference sequence). The J segment lost 6 bases and the V segment lost 2 bases, leaving 7 bases of the junction unmatched. CDR3 size: 15 residues. CDR3 nucleotides: TGTGCCTGGAGTCCGGGGGGACAGGGGGCTGATGGCTACACCTTC. Translating gives CAWSPGGQGADGYTF.

The CDR3 sequence: CASSPSSGTRLERTYEQYF. The DNA of the CDR3 is TGTGCCAGCAGCCCTAGTAGCGGGACAAGGTTAGAGAGAACCTACGAGCAGTACTTC. J is TRBJ2-7 and V is TRBV11-2; TRBD2 matches at 8 bases. The junction had 20 bases not matched to a gene; V was cut back by 5 bases and J by 2 bases. The CDR3 is made up of 19 amino acids. In germline, CDR1 is SGHAT, CDR2 FQNNGV.

The V gene is TRBV18, the J gene TRBJ1-1; D is perhaps TRBD1 (6 bases). The CDR3 spans 14 residues. V lost 3 bases, J lost 1 base, and 9 bases lay in between. Germline V gene lookup returns CDR1 KGHSH and CDR2 LQKENI. CDR3 DNA: TGTGCCAGCTCACCTGTGGGGGCGAACACTGAAGCTTTCTTT. Its protein product is CASSPVGANTEAFF.

The chain uses TRBV7-3 and TRBJ1-6; 7 bases line up with TRBD1. The V and J ends lost 5 bases and 8 bases, in that order; junction bases with no gene match: 12. The CDR3 has 16 residues. CDR1 is SGHTA, CDR2 FQGTGA, per germline. CDR3 region: CASSRTGEGSHSPLHF. The DNA for the CDR3 is TGTGCCAGCAGCCGGACAGGAGAGGGTAGTCATTCACCCCTCCACTTT.

The rearrangement links TRBV24-1 to TRBJ2-5, with D perhaps TRBD2 (7 bases). Trimming pared 6 bases from V and 6 bases from J, leaving 19 bases between. The CDR3 length is 15 residues. CDR1 is KGHDR and CDR2 is SFDVKD in the germline V gene. The CDR3 nucleotides read TGTGCCACCAGTCGCGCAGACAGCGGGGACAAGACCCAGTACTTC. Protein product: CATSRADSGDKTQYF.

The V and J genes are TRBV5-5 and TRBJ2-3, with 8 bases that match TRBD1. The CDR3 is 15 amino acids. V dropped 2 bases and J dropped 3; count of bases not matched to a gene: 5. Germline-derived CDR1 and CDR2 are SGHKS and YYEKEE (reference sequence). In DNA, the CDR3 is TGTGCCAGCAGCTTCCGGGACAGGACAACAGATACGCAGTATTTT. Protein sequence: CASSFRDRTTDTQYF.

The V call is TRBV7-3, the J call TRBJ1-2; D might be TRBD1 (5 bases). Trimming cost V 3 bases and J 1 base, with 6 bases left between them. CDR3 length equals 13 residues. Germline CDR1 is SGHTA and CDR2 is FQGTGA. CDR3 region: CASSFDSNYGYTF. The CDR3 DNA sequence: TGTGCCAGCAGCTTCGACAGTAACTATGGCTACACCTTC.

The table lists this clone with a few counts. Other DNA sequences in the same sample also yield this CDR3. The rearrangement joins TRBV7-2 to TRBJ1-2; 12 bases line up with TRBD1. Per germline, CDR1 SGHTA and CDR2 FQGNSA. V dropped 4 bases and J dropped 8; count of bases not matched to a gene: 5. The CDR3 consists of 14 residues. As DNA, the CDR3 is TGTGCCAGCAGCTCGGGACAGGGGGCTGGAGGCTACACCTTC. As protein: CASSSGQGAGGYTF.

The chain carries TRBV6-6 and TRBJ2-7; 7 bases are a match to TRBD1. This CDR3 spans 15 amino acids. Germline V CDR1 and CDR2: MNHNY, SVGAGI (reference sequence). Trimming took 6 bases from V and 3 from J; bases not matched to a gene: 11. Here the CDR3 DNA reads TGTGCCAGCAGCTATGGACAGGCGGTTGACTACGAGCAGTACTTC. It translates to CASSYGQAVDYEQYF.

The chain uses TRBV6-6 and TRBJ2-7; 8 nucleotides match TRBD1. V shed 6 bases and J 1 base; nucleotides not matched to a gene: 8. Germline V gene sequence: CDR1 MNHNY, CDR2 SVGAGI (reference sequence). This CDR3 is 15 amino acids long. CDR3 bases: TGTGCCAGCAGCCCCCCGACAGGGGCTTCCTACGAGCAGTACTTC. Its translation is CASSPPTGASYEQYF.

The rearrangement uses TRBV19 and TRBJ1-5; TRBD1 aligns across 9 bases. The germline CDR1 and CDR2 sequences are LNHDA and SQIVND (reference sequence). CDR3 size: 15 residues. V trimming: 5 bases; J trimming: 3 bases; junction bases outside the gene matches: 5. In DNA form, the CDR3 reads TGTGCCAGTAGTCTAACAGGGGGCGACAATCAGCCCCAGCATTTT. This encodes CASSLTGGDNQPQHF.